The rows below give T cell receptor beta chains drawn from one sample of a study of beta chain features in type 1 diabetes. The data were produced by immunoSEQ multiplex PCR, yet TCRdb's version contains in-frame clones alone and is incomplete. The sample shows roughly 160,000 clones, 6.5% to 8.5% of them seen only once. The sample was central memory CD4+ T cells from blood. The receptors shown here come from a man younger than 35 with type 1 diabetes. The CDR3 runs from the conserved cysteine through the conserved F or W. A D gene is named only where the DNA matches it firmly. The size entry is marked missing in some rows and otherwise reads once, few, many or a size class.

v_gene: TRBV9
abundance: few
j_gene: TRBJ1-4
d_gene: NA
CDR3aa: CASSVSATDEKLFF
CDR3nt: TGTGCCAGCAGCGTGAGTGCAACTGATGAAAAACTGTTTTTT

v_gene: TRBV9
abundance: NA
j_gene: TRBJ2-1
d_gene: NA
CDR3aa: CASSVDSRDSYNEQFF
CDR3nt: TGTGCCAGCAGCGTAGACTCGCGGGACTCCTACAATGAGCAGTTCTTC

v_gene: TRBV7-2
abundance: few
j_gene: TRBJ2-7
d_gene: NA
CDR3aa: CASSGHYSIEQYF
CDR3nt: TGTGCCAGCAGCGGACACTACAGCATCGAGCAGTACTTC

v_gene: TRBV28
abundance: few
j_gene: TRBJ1-1
d_gene: NA
CDR3aa: CASRPQVNTEAFF
CDR3nt: TGTGCCAGCAGGCCACAAGTAAACACTGAAGCTTTCTTT

v_gene: TRBV7-2
abundance: NA
j_gene: TRBJ2-6
d_gene: TRBD1
CDR3aa: CASSAPPGQFSGANVLTF
CDR3nt: TGTGCCAGCAGCGCGCCCCCGGGACAGTTCTCTGGGGCCAACGTCCTGACTTTC

v_gene: TRBV10-3
abundance: NA
j_gene: TRBJ2-3
d_gene: NA
CDR3aa: CAISDPGGGRTDTQYF
CDR3nt: TGTGCCATCAGTGATCCGGGGGGCGGACGCACAGATACGCAGTATTTT

v_gene: TRBV30
abundance: few
j_gene: TRBJ2-7
d_gene: NA
CDR3aa: CALVIRFYEQYF
CDR3nt: TGTGCCCTAGTCATAAGATTCTACGAGCAGTACTTC

v_gene: TRBV5-6
abundance: NA
j_gene: TRBJ2-2
d_gene: NA
CDR3aa: CASSFGLAGHTGELFF
CDR3nt: TGTGCCAGCAGCTTCGGGCTTGCAGGGCACACCGGGGAGCTGTTTTTT

v_gene: TRBV7-2
abundance: few
j_gene: TRBJ2-7
d_gene: NA
CDR3aa: CASSLVGGEVPYEQYF
CDR3nt: TGTGCCAGCAGCTTAGTAGGGGGTGAGGTCCCCTACGAGCAGTACTTC

v_gene: TRBV5-1
abundance: few
j_gene: TRBJ1-4
d_gene: TRBD1
CDR3aa: CASSSGTGNEKLFF
CDR3nt: TGCGCCAGCAGCTCCGGGACAGGGAACGAAAAACTGTTTTTT

v_gene: TRBV29-1
abundance: few
j_gene: TRBJ2-7
d_gene: NA
CDR3aa: CSVEMAVGGYEQYF
CDR3nt: TGCAGCGTTGAAATGGCGGTCGGGGGCTACGAGCAGTACTTC

v_gene: TRBV30
abundance: NA
j_gene: TRBJ1-5
d_gene: NA
CDR3aa: CAWSLQRGQPQHF
CDR3nt: TGTGCCTGGAGTCTTCAAAGGGGGCAGCCCCAGCATTTT

v_gene: TRBV2
abundance: few
j_gene: TRBJ2-7
d_gene: NA
CDR3aa: CASSLIRAEQYF
CDR3nt: TGTGCCAGCAGCCTAATTCGTGCCGAGCAGTACTTC

v_gene: TRBV29-1
abundance: few
j_gene: TRBJ2-7
d_gene: NA
CDR3aa: CSVEVTGYEQYF
CDR3nt: TGCAGCGTTGAAGTGACGGGCTACGAGCAGTACTTC

v_gene: TRBV13
abundance: NA
j_gene: TRBJ2-5
d_gene: NA
CDR3aa: CASSLLASQETQYF
CDR3nt: TGTGCCAGCAGCTTGCTAGCGTCGCAAGAGACCCAGTACTTC

v_gene: TRBV19
abundance: NA
j_gene: TRBJ2-3
d_gene: TRBD2
CDR3aa: CASRTAGGTDTQYF
CDR3nt: TGTGCCAGTAGGACGGCGGGGGGCACAGATACGCAGTATTTT

v_gene: TRBV7-2
abundance: few
j_gene: TRBJ2-7
d_gene: NA
CDR3aa: CASSNTYEQYF
CDR3nt: TGTGCCAGCAGCAATACCTACGAGCAGTACTTC

v_gene: TRBV6-5
abundance: NA
j_gene: TRBJ2-5
d_gene: NA
CDR3aa: CASSHRAQEGETQYF
CDR3nt: TGTGCCAGCAGCCACCGGGCCCAGGAGGGAGAGACCCAGTACTTC

v_gene: TRBV7-9
abundance: NA
j_gene: TRBJ2-7
d_gene: TRBD2
CDR3aa: CASSPLAGGTYEQYF
CDR3nt: TGTGCCAGCAGCCCACTAGCGGGGGGAACCTACGAGCAGTACTTC

v_gene: TRBV30
abundance: NA
j_gene: TRBJ1-4
d_gene: NA
CDR3aa: CAWSTGVRTTNEKLFF
CDR3nt: TGTGCCTGGAGTACGGGGGTCCGCACAACTAATGAAAAACTGTTTTTT

v_gene: TRBV15
abundance: few
j_gene: TRBJ2-7
d_gene: NA
CDR3aa: CATSRDVADEQYF
CDR3nt: TGTGCCACCAGCAGAGATGTCGCGGACGAGCAGTACTTC

v_gene: TRBV15
abundance: few
j_gene: TRBJ1-1
d_gene: NA
CDR3aa: CATSRDRLNEAFF
CDR3nt: TGTGCCACCAGCAGAGATCGCCTAAATGAAGCTTTCTTT

v_gene: TRBV5-4
abundance: NA
j_gene: TRBJ2-5
d_gene: NA
CDR3aa: CASSFTGEETQYF
CDR3nt: TGTGCCAGCAGCTTCACGGGGGAAGAGACCCAGTACTTC

v_gene: TRBV5-4
abundance: NA
j_gene: TRBJ2-7
d_gene: NA
CDR3aa: CASSRTTAYEQYF
CDR3nt: TGTGCCAGCAGCCGTACGACAGCGTACGAGCAGTACTTC

v_gene: TRBV11-2
abundance: few
j_gene: TRBJ2-5
d_gene: TRBD1
CDR3aa: CASGDRGRQETQYF
CDR3nt: TGTGCCAGCGGGGACAGGGGGCGGCAAGAGACCCAGTACTTC

v_gene: TRBV10-3
abundance: NA
j_gene: TRBJ2-2
d_gene: NA
CDR3aa: CAISDPRGNTGELFF
CDR3nt: TGTGCCATCAGTGACCCGCGGGGGAACACCGGGGAGCTGTTTTTT

v_gene: TRBV29-1
abundance: few
j_gene: TRBJ1-1
d_gene: NA
CDR3aa: CSVRQPLNTEAFF
CDR3nt: TGCAGCGTACGACAGCCACTGAACACTGAAGCTTTCTTT

v_gene: TRBV9
abundance: few
j_gene: TRBJ2-3
d_gene: TRBD2
CDR3aa: CASSVGLAGATDTQYF
CDR3nt: TGTGCCAGCAGCGTAGGGCTAGCGGGGGCCACAGATACGCAGTATTTT

v_gene: TRBV9
abundance: NA
j_gene: TRBJ1-6
d_gene: TRBD1
CDR3aa: CASSGGQGTSPLHF
CDR3nt: TGTGCCAGCAGCGGAGGACAGGGAACCTCACCCCTCCACTTT

v_gene: TRBV7-2
abundance: few
j_gene: TRBJ2-3
d_gene: NA
CDR3aa: CASSNPTTDTQYF
CDR3nt: TGTGCCAGCAGCAATCCTACCACAGATACGCAGTATTTT

v_gene: TRBV5-5
abundance: NA
j_gene: TRBJ2-3
d_gene: NA
CDR3aa: CASSGGRSTDTQYF
CDR3nt: TGTGCCAGTAGTGGCGGGCGGAGCACAGATACGCAGTATTTT

v_gene: TRBV9
abundance: few
j_gene: TRBJ2-7
d_gene: TRBD2
CDR3aa: CASSVRTGGSEQYF
CDR3nt: TGTGCCAGCAGCGTTCGGACGGGGGGGTCCGAGCAGTACTTC

v_gene: TRBV11-2
abundance: few
j_gene: TRBJ1-1
d_gene: TRBD1
CDR3aa: CASSSTGYGEMNTEAFF
CDR3nt: TGTGCCAGCAGCTCGACAGGGTATGGCGAGATGAACACTGAAGCTTTCTTT

v_gene: TRBV2
abundance: few
j_gene: TRBJ2-2
d_gene: TRBD1
CDR3aa: CASSLQGGLNTGELFF
CDR3nt: TGTGCCAGCAGTCTACAGGGGGGACTGAACACCGGGGAGCTGTTTTTT

v_gene: TRBV6-5
abundance: few
j_gene: TRBJ1-1
d_gene: NA
CDR3aa: CASAQGGENTEAFF
CDR3nt: TGTGCCAGCGCACAGGGAGGGGAGAACACTGAAGCTTTCTTT

v_gene: TRBV7-2
abundance: NA
j_gene: TRBJ2-7
d_gene: TRBD1
CDR3aa: CASSPRGGRPSYEQYF
CDR3nt: TGTGCCAGCAGCCCAAGAGGGGGCAGGCCCAGCTACGAGCAGTACTTC

v_gene: TRBV4-2
abundance: NA
j_gene: TRBJ2-1
d_gene: TRBD2
CDR3aa: CASSQDLASGSSYNEQFF
CDR3nt: TGTGCCAGCAGCCAAGATTTGGCTAGCGGGAGTTCCTACAATGAGCAGTTCTTC

v_gene: TRBV27
abundance: NA
j_gene: TRBJ1-2
d_gene: TRBD1
CDR3aa: CASTSGGRGRGGYTF
CDR3nt: TGTGCCAGCACTTCTGGGGGCAGGGGGCGGGGTGGCTACACCTTC

v_gene: TRBV30
abundance: few
j_gene: TRBJ2-5
d_gene: NA
CDR3aa: CAWSAGLAGQETQYF
CDR3nt: TGTGCCTGGAGTGCTGGACTGGCGGGCCAAGAGACCCAGTACTTC

v_gene: TRBV27
abundance: few
j_gene: TRBJ2-7
d_gene: NA
CDR3aa: CASSLALKTRSYEQYF
CDR3nt: TGTGCCAGCAGTTTAGCGCTCAAGACACGTTCCTACGAGCAGTACTTC

v_gene: TRBV30
abundance: NA
j_gene: TRBJ2-6
d_gene: NA
CDR3aa: CAWCRGSGANVLTF
CDR3nt: TGTGCCTGGTGCCGGGGGTCTGGGGCCAACGTCCTGACTTTC

v_gene: TRBV7-2
abundance: few
j_gene: TRBJ2-7
d_gene: TRBD2
CDR3aa: CASSSTSGRGYEQYF
CDR3nt: TGTGCCAGCAGCTCGACTAGCGGGAGGGGCTACGAGCAGTACTTC

v_gene: TRBV28
abundance: few
j_gene: TRBJ1-1
d_gene: TRBD1
CDR3aa: CASTRGPLTEAFF
CDR3nt: TGTGCCAGTACCAGGGGGCCGCTCACTGAAGCTTTCTTT

v_gene: TRBV5-4
abundance: many
j_gene: TRBJ2-7
d_gene: TRBD2
CDR3aa: CASSLDPVAGGPYEQYF
CDR3nt: TGTGCCAGCAGCTTGGATCCTGTAGCGGGAGGGCCCTACGAGCAGTACTTC

v_gene: TRBV9
abundance: few
j_gene: TRBJ2-3
d_gene: NA
CDR3aa: CASSVDPTYTDTQYF
CDR3nt: TGTGCCAGCAGCGTAGATCCTACCTATACAGATACGCAGTATTTT

v_gene: TRBV30
abundance: NA
j_gene: TRBJ1-6
d_gene: TRBD1
CDR3aa: CAWSQGDNSPLHF
CDR3nt: TGTGCCTGGTCACAGGGGGATAATTCACCCCTCCACTTT

v_gene: TRBV5-4
abundance: NA
j_gene: TRBJ2-3
d_gene: TRBD2
CDR3aa: CASSWASGGASTDTQYF
CDR3nt: TGTGCCAGCAGCTGGGCTAGCGGGGGGGCTAGCACAGATACGCAGTATTTT

v_gene: TRBV7-2
abundance: NA
j_gene: TRBJ2-3
d_gene: TRBD2
CDR3aa: CASSLSGSKDTQYF
CDR3nt: TGTGCCAGCAGCTTAAGCGGGAGTAAAGATACGCAGTATTTT

v_gene: TRBV11-2
abundance: few
j_gene: TRBJ2-2
d_gene: NA
CDR3aa: CASSSQGGAPGELFF
CDR3nt: TGTGCCAGCAGCTCCCAAGGGGGGGCTCCCGGGGAGCTGTTTTTT

v_gene: TRBV28
abundance: NA
j_gene: TRBJ1-2
d_gene: NA
CDR3aa: CASSLEPNYGYTF
CDR3nt: TGTGCCAGCAGTTTAGAGCCTAACTATGGCTACACCTTC

v_gene: TRBV5-4
abundance: few
j_gene: TRBJ2-3
d_gene: TRBD1
CDR3aa: CASSPDRAGDTQYF
CDR3nt: TGTGCCAGCAGCCCGGACAGGGCCGGGGATACGCAGTATTTT

v_gene: TRBV7-2
abundance: few
j_gene: TRBJ2-7
d_gene: NA
CDR3aa: CASSLKGGRSYEQYF
CDR3nt: TGTGCCAGCAGCTTAAAGGGCGGGCGATCCTACGAGCAGTACTTC

v_gene: TRBV10-3
abundance: NA
j_gene: TRBJ2-7
d_gene: TRBD1
CDR3aa: CAIRSGQGISYEQYF
CDR3nt: TGTGCCATCAGGTCGGGACAGGGGATATCTTACGAGCAGTACTTC

v_gene: TRBV27
abundance: NA
j_gene: TRBJ2-1
d_gene: NA
CDR3aa: CASSPGLHNEQFF
CDR3nt: TGTGCCAGCAGTCCGGGTCTTCACAATGAGCAGTTCTTC

v_gene: TRBV4-2
abundance: NA
j_gene: TRBJ2-1
d_gene: TRBD1
CDR3aa: CASSHTGQANNEQFF
CDR3nt: TGTGCCAGCAGTCATACGGGACAGGCAAACAATGAGCAGTTCTTC

v_gene: TRBV4-2
abundance: few
j_gene: TRBJ2-7
d_gene: NA
CDR3aa: CASSQPLQEGEQYF
CDR3nt: TGTGCCAGCAGCCAGCCACTACAGGAGGGCGAGCAGTACTTC

v_gene: TRBV28
abundance: NA
j_gene: TRBJ2-1
d_gene: TRBD2
CDR3aa: CASSSTSGRLSEQFF
CDR3nt: TGTGCCAGCAGCTCGACTAGCGGGAGATTGTCTGAGCAGTTCTTC

v_gene: TRBV11-2
abundance: few
j_gene: TRBJ1-1
d_gene: NA
CDR3aa: CASSLAFGTEAFF
CDR3nt: TGTGCCAGCAGCTTAGCTTTCGGCACTGAAGCTTTCTTT

v_gene: TRBV4-1
abundance: NA
j_gene: TRBJ2-6
d_gene: TRBD1
CDR3aa: CASSQGTGLSGANVLTF
CDR3nt: TGCGCCAGCAGCCAAGGGACAGGGCTCTCTGGGGCCAACGTCCTGACTTTC